Listed here are 13 T cell receptor beta chains from one sample, sequenced in a study of control samples from healthy donors and cancer patients (dated by TCRdb to about 2020). Libraries were made using the immunoSEQ multiplex PCR assay. The table was pulled from immuneACCESS by TCRdb, which kept in-frame rearrangements only. Such tables lose some clones; where checked, under half of the loss comes from unresolved V genes, and the rest has no known cause. A total of tens of thousands of clones appear in this sample, about 90% of them only once. The top ten clonotypes cover about 1.9% of the sample. The sequenced sample consisted of PBMCs. These receptors were taken from a woman aged 60 to 75 with head and neck cancer.

CDR3 loop: CASSLTGTGKETQYF. In DNA, the CDR3 is TGTGCCAGTAGTCTAACCGGGACAGGGAAAGAGACCCAGTACTTC. This chain uses TRBV19 with TRBJ2-5, with 9 bases lining up with TRBD1. Germline V gene sequence: CDR1 LNHDA, CDR2 SQIVND (reference sequence). V shed 5 bases and J 3 bases; nucleotides not matched to a gene: 7. The CDR3 consists of 15 residues.

This chain joins TRBV27 and TRBJ2-2; 8 nucleotides line up with TRBD1. V lost 4 bases, J lost 7 bases, and 8 bases stayed unmatched. Per the germline V gene, CDR1 is MNHEY and CDR2 is SMNVEV (reference sequence). This CDR3 has 15 residues. The CDR3 is CASSSSGGLVGELFF. The CDR3 nucleotides read TGTGCCAGCAGTTCTTCAGGGGGCCTGGTCGGGGAGCTGTTTTTT.

In its sample, this clone was seen once. V and J are TRBV30 and TRBJ2-7; D not certain. Between the trimmed V and J ends, which lost 0 bases and 2 bases, there was a span of 5 bases. Germline V CDR1 and CDR2: GTSNPN, SVGIG (reference sequence). This CDR3 contains 12 residues. CDR3 region: CAWSVLTYEQYF. DNA for the CDR3: TGTGCCTGGAGTGTACTGACCTACGAGCAGTACTTC.

The V and J genes are TRBV29-1 and TRBJ2-5, with TRBD1 matching 8 bases. The J segment lost 6 bases and the V segment lost 3 bases, leaving 6 bases of the junction unmatched. Germline V gene sequence: CDR1 SQVTM, CDR2 ANQGSEA. CDR3 length equals 13 residues. The CDR3 region is CSVDWTGLQTQYF. The CDR3 DNA reads as TGCAGCGTTGACTGGACAGGGTTGCAGACCCAGTACTTC.

The rearrangement uses TRBV7-3 and TRBJ2-2; D could derive from TRBD1 or TRBD2 (5 bases each). This CDR3 is built from 14 residues. From germline, CDR1 is SGHTA and CDR2 FQGTGA. V was trimmed by 0 bases and J by 7 bases, leaving 9 bases between them. The CDR3 DNA is TGTGCCAGCAGCTTAACGGGGACGTACGGGGAGCTGTTTTTT. Encoded protein: CASSLTGTYGELFF. The entire variable domain, with the rest obtained from reference TRBV7-3 and TRBJ2-2, is as follows: GAGVSQTPSNKVTEKGKYVELRCDPISGHTALYWYRQSLGQGPEFLIYFQGTGAADDSGLPNDRFFAVRPEGSVSTLKIQRTERGDSAVYLCASSLTGTYGELFFGEGSRLTVL.

This clone was recorded a few times. This chain uses TRBV6-2 or TRBV6-3 with TRBJ2-7; D is unresolved. V lost 5 bases, J lost 2 bases, and 25 bases lay in between. Germline loops: CDR1 MNHEY, CDR2 SVGEGT. The CDR3 contains 18 residues. The CDR3 here is CASSLLALSLTVTYEQYF. The CDR3 DNA reads TGTGCCAGCAGTCTACTCGCTCTGTCACTAACTGTTACCTACGAGCAGTACTTC.

V gene TRBV30 combines with J gene TRBJ1-4; D remains ambiguous. The germline V gene encodes CDR1 GTSNPN and CDR2 SVGIG (reference sequence). The CDR3 is made up of 13 amino acids. The V and J ends lost 0 bases and 8 bases respectively, with 10 bases between them. The CDR3 DNA reads TGTGCCTGGAGTGTAATTTTGGCCGAAAAACTGTTTTTT. Translation: CAWSVILAEKLFF.

As DNA, the CDR3 is TGTGCCAGCAGCTTCCCTGCTAGCGGAGCTGACAATGAGCAGTTCTTC. Protein product: CASSFPASGADNEQFF. J is TRBJ2-1 and V is TRBV7-2; 7 bases line up with TRBD2. V trimming: 3 bases; J trimming: 5 bases; junction bases outside the gene matches: 10. Germline V lookup: CDR1 SGHTA, CDR2 FQGNSA. The length of the CDR3 is 16 residues.

The chain joins TRBV27 to TRBJ2-4; 7 nucleotides align to TRBD1. With 6 bases clipped from V and 10 bases from J, the junction kept 15 bases outside the gene matches. Germline V gives CDR1 MNHEY, CDR2 SMNVEV (reference sequence). CDR3 length: 15 amino acids. The CDR3 reads CASSPPKETGIIQYF. The CDR3 DNA reads as TGTGCCAGCAGCCCACCAAAAGAGACAGGGATAATTCAGTACTTC.

The chain recombines TRBV5-5 with TRBJ2-7, with D possibly being TRBD1 or TRBD2 (6 bases each). Germline CDR1 reads SGHKS; CDR2 reads YYEKEE (reference sequence). Trimming pared 1 base from V and 4 bases from J, leaving 18 bases between. The CDR3 has 16 residues. CDR3 sequence reads: CASSLLGTGALYEQYF. CDR3 DNA: TGTGCCAGCAGCTTGTTGGGGACGGGGGCTTTATACGAGCAGTACTTC.

This chain uses TRBV29-1 with TRBJ2-2, with 10 nucleotides matching TRBD2. Looked up from germline, CDR1 is SQVTM and CDR2 is ANQGSEA. V gave up 5 bases and J gave up 1 base; unmatched junction bases: 4. CDR3 size: 15 residues. The CDR3 is CSVRRTSGNTGELFF. Here the CDR3 DNA reads TGCAGCGTTCGAAGGACTAGCGGGAACACCGGGGAGCTGTTTTTT.

A single count supports this clone. V is TRBV28 and J is TRBJ1-6; D remains unclear. Germline lookup yields CDR1 MDHEN and CDR2 SYDVKM. Trimming stripped 6 bases from V and 7 bases from J, with 7 bases between. The CDR3 has 12 amino acids. The CDR3 sequence is CASRRVNSPLHF. The CDR3 coding sequence is TGTGCCAGCAGACGGGTGAATTCACCCCTCCACTTT.

This rearrangement joins TRBV27 to TRBJ1-1; D not resolved. V lost 6 bases, J lost 1 base, and 9 bases lay in between. Looked up from germline, CDR1 is MNHEY and CDR2 is SMNVEV (reference sequence). CDR3 length: 13 amino acids. CDR3 in DNA: TGTGCCAGCAGCCTCGGGAGGAACACTGAAGCTTTCTTT. Its protein product is CASSLGRNTEAFF.